This passage covers 7 T cell receptor beta chains from one sample sequenced in a study of T cells after yellow fever vaccination (dated by TCRdb to 2018 to 2020). The library relied on 5' RACE. The instrument given in TCRdb is Illumina HiSeq 2500. In TCRdb, the public reads were trimmed at Q25 with fastp and aligned with MiXCR, with productive beta chains retained. One record per CDR3 amino acid sequence lists the most common genes and DNA. The sample table contains 500,000 to 650,000 distinct CDR3 sequences; only one count was recorded for approximately 12% of them. The top ten constitute around 15% of the sample. What this sample's treatment or condition label stands for: live attenuated yellow fever vaccine strain. The specimen comprised PBMCs, sampled on the day of the yellow fever booster vaccination. Source of these receptors: a man under 40 who received the YFV17D yellow fever vaccine.

This clonotype turned up a few times. The chain joins TRBV2 to TRBJ1-2; a weak D match, TRBD1 (6 bases). V lost 7 bases, J lost 8 bases, and 20 bases lay in between. The CDR3 sequence is 14 residues long. The germline V gene encodes CDR1 SNHLY and CDR2 FYNNEI. In nucleotides, the CDR3 is TGTGCCAGCACTCCCTTCGACGGGGGCCGCGGCTACACCTTC. Translation: CASTPFDGGRGYTF.

This rearrangement joins TRBV6-1 to TRBJ2-7; the match to TRBD1 covers 10 bases. There are 15 residues in the CDR3. Germline values: CDR1 MNHNS, CDR2 SASEGT. The V gene end was trimmed by 6 bases and the J gene end by 3 bases; junction bases not matched to a gene: 8. The CDR3 spells CASSHRDRGFYEQYF. CDR3 nucleotides: TGTGCCAGCAGCCACCGGGACAGGGGCTTCTACGAGCAGTACTTC.

This chain uses TRBV7-2 with TRBJ2-1; D ambiguous. Germline-derived CDR1 and CDR2 are SGHTA and FQGNSA. The ends were cut back, 1 base at V and 14 bases at J, with 18 bases in the middle. There are 14 residues in the CDR3. CDR3 bases: TGTGCCAGCAGCTTAGAAAGGTCGTCCGTTTTAGAGTTCTTC. This sequence encodes CASSLERSSVLEFF. Combining the CDR3 with reference TRBV7-2 and TRBJ2-1 gives the whole variable domain GAGVSQSPSNKVTEKGKDVELRCDPISGHTALYWYRQSLGQGLEFLIYFQGNSAPDKSGLPSDRFSAERTGGSVSTLTIQRTQQEDSAVYLCASSLERSSVLEFFGPGTRLTVL.

The chain uses TRBV5-6 and TRBJ2-7; TRBD2 agrees at 9 bases. The CDR3 length is 15 residues. CDR1 and CDR2 (germline): SGHDT, YYEEEE. V gave up 2 bases and J gave up 8 bases; unmatched junction bases: 11. The CDR3 is CASSLGSGRIIKQYF. Here the CDR3 DNA reads TGTGCCAGCAGCTTAGGTAGCGGGAGAATCATCAAGCAGTACTTC. Full variable domain (remainder filled in from reference TRBV5-6 and TRBJ2-7): DAGVTQSPTHLIKTRGQQVTLRCSPKSGHDTVSWYQQALGQGPQFIFQYYEEEERQRGNFPDRFSGHQFPNYSSELNVNALLLGDSALYLCASSLGSGRIIKQYFGPGTRLTVT.

This CDR3 reads CASSLAGTSGKGELFF. The CDR3 coding sequence is TGTGCCAGCAGCTTGGCCGGGACTAGCGGCAAGGGGGAGCTGTTTTTT. The V gene is TRBV7-8, the J gene TRBJ2-2; 11 bases are shared with TRBD2. With V trimmed by 3 bases and J by 8 bases, 8 bases remained unmatched. The germline V gene encodes CDR1 SGHVS and CDR2 FQNEAQ. The CDR3 covers 16 residues.

This clonotype was detected ten times or more. The J gene is TRBJ2-1, the V gene TRBV29-1; tentatively, D is TRBD2 (6 bases). The CDR3 runs to 13 residues. Germline loops: CDR1 SQVTM, CDR2 ANQGSEA. V gave up 2 bases and J gave up 9 bases, with 14 bases separating them. Here the CDR3 reads CSVERGSQSEQFF. CDR3 DNA sequence: TGCAGCGTTGAACGGGGGAGTCAGAGTGAGCAGTTCTTC.

This clonotype was recorded only once. J is TRBJ2-7 and V is TRBV6-5, with a weak D call TRBD1 (5 bases). Trimming took off 4 bases at V and 2 bases at J, with 12 bases between the two ends. There are 14 residues in the CDR3. The V gene's germline CDR1 is MNHEY and CDR2 SVGAGI. The CDR3 DNA reads TGTGCCAGCAGTTCTATCAGGGTCCCCTACGAGCAGTACTTC. It codes for CASSSIRVPYEQYF.